This TCR beta chain was observed in a study of response to subunit inactivated influenza vaccine (dated by TCRdb to the late 2010s). Regarding the complete study: The study used deep quantitative T cell receptor repertoire profiling to track responses to a trivalent subunit inactivated influenza vaccine.

Summary of the overall study and its limitations: It was suggested by the authors that each seasonal influenza vaccination may recruit only a limited number of new T cells.

Of note for this clonotype: Its antigen is currently not known. The sample holds no much larger clone one base away, and base qualities are not on file.

Library construction relied on RT-PCR. Sequenced using an Illumina HiSeq 2500. TCRdb's own reprocessing of the public reads used fastp at Q25 and MiXCR and kept productive beta chains. Identical CDR3 protein sequences are pooled into one entry, listed with their most common genes and DNA. Within this sample are around 200,000 distinct CDR3 sequences, with approximately 12% of them counted one time only. The ten largest make up around 32% of the sample. The same specimen was also included in a second study, on T cells expressing NK-cell markers. The second study's paper adds: TCR beta cDNA libraries were prepared using 5'RACE template switching, which introduced a universal primer site and unique molecular identifiers. TCR beta-chain repertoires were profiled in sorted CD3+CD56+NKG2C+, CD3+CD56+NKG2C- and CD3+CD56-NKG2C+ T-cell subsets from about 8 donors. Among the eight sequenced donors, seven were HCMV-seropositive and one was HCMV-seronegative. To restrict sorting to alphabetaTCR-expressing T cells, an anti-gammadeltaTCR antibody was added in several experiments. For five or six donors, the dominant CD3+CD56+NKG2C+ clonotypes were among the top 10 CD8+ clonotypes and accounted for roughly 1.0-8% of CD8+ T cells. Those dominant clonotypes were again the most abundant among CD3+CD56-NKG2C+ cells in several donors, at roughly 25-60.1%. Whether the expanded NKG2C-expressing T cell clones were specific for HCMV antigens was left unclear. The study sequenced eight donors, all healthy volunteers chosen at random: three men and five women. HCMV-specific IgG was detected in serum with a commercial ELISA kit to determine HCMV serostatus. Ficoll density gradient centrifugation was used to isolate peripheral blood mononuclear cells from blood. Magnetic immunoseparation with Miltenyi isolation kits was used to isolate CD4+ and CD8+ T cells from PBMC. cDNA synthesis was primed from the TCR beta constant segment and was followed by two successive PCR amplification steps. Sequencing of the libraries produced 2 x 150 bp reads on Illumina HiSeq 2000/2500, MiSeq or NextSeq. MIGEC handled demultiplexing of the reads and grouping by UMI, while MiTCR was used to assemble and quantify clonotypes. Only TCR cDNA sequences supported by at least two reads were kept to exclude erroneous sequences. Downstream repertoire analysis used the tcR package, and clonotypes were matched across fractions by CDR3 nucleotide sequence plus V segment. VDJmatch was used to annotate antigen specificity against VDJdb, with one amino acid substitution in CDR3 permitted.

This specimen consisted of CD8+ T cells sorted from PBMCs, obtained about 11 days after vaccination. This receptor was identified in a man aged 45-60 years who received an inactivated influenza vaccine. Donor details come from another sample of the same person, matched by shared clones.

The base sequence is TGTGCCAGCAGCTTAGACTACAGGACGCCGGCCTACTCCTACAATGAGCAGTTCTTC. It translates as CASSLDYRTPAYSYNEQFF. The chain is encoded by TRBV7-8 joined to TRBJ2-1, with TRBD1 tentatively as D gene (5 bases match). The germline V gene yields SGHVS for CDR1 and FQNEAQ for CDR2. The CDR3 spans 19 residues, from the cysteine through the phenylalanine. CDR3 DNA only is kept here, 57 bases in frame from base 1. Trimming costs V 1 base and J 0 bases, and their ends lie 19 bases apart.